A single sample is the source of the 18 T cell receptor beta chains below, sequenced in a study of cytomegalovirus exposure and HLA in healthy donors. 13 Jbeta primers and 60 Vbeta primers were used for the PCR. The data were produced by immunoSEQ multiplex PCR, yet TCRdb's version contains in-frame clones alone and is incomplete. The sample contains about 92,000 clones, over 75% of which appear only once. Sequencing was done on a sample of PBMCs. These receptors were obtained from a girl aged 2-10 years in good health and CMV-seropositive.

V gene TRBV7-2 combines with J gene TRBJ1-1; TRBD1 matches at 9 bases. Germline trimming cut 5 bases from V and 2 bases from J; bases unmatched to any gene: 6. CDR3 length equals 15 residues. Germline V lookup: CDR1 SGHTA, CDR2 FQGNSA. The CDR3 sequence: CASSLRDRANTEAFF. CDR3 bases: TGTGCCAGCAGCCTCCGGGACAGGGCTAACACTGAAGCTTTCTTT.

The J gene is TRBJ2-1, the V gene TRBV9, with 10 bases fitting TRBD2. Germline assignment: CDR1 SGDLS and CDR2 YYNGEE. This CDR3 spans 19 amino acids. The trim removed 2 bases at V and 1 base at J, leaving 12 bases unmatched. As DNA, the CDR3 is TGTGCCAGCAGCGTTGGTCTAGCGGGAGTAGTAGGGTCCTACAATGAGCAGTTCTTC. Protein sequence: CASSVGLAGVVGSYNEQFF.

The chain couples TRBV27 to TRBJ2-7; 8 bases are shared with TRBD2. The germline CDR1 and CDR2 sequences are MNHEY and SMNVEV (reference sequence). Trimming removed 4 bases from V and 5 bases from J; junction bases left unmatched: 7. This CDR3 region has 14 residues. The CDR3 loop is CASSSLGTSHEQYF. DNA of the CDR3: TGTGCCAGCAGTTCCCTCGGGACTAGTCACGAGCAGTACTTC.

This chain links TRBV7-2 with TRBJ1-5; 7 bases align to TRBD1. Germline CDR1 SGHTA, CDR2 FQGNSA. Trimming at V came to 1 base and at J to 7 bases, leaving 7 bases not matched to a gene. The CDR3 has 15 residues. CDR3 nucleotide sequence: TGTGCCAGCAGCTTAGTACAGGGGAGTTGGCAGCCCCAGCATTTT. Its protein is CASSLVQGSWQPQHF.

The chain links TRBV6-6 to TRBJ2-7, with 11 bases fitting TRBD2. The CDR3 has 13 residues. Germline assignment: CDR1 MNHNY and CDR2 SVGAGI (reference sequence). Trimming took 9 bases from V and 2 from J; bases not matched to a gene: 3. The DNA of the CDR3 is TGTGCCAGTATAGCGGGGGGGACCTACGAGCAGTACTTC. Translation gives CASIAGGTYEQYF.

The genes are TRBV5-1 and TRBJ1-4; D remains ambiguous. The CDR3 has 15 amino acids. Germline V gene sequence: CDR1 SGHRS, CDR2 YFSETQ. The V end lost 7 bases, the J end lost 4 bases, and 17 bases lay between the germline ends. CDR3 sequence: CASGLTPNLNEKLFF. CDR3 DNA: TGCGCCAGCGGCCTTACACCCAATCTTAATGAAAAACTGTTTTTT.

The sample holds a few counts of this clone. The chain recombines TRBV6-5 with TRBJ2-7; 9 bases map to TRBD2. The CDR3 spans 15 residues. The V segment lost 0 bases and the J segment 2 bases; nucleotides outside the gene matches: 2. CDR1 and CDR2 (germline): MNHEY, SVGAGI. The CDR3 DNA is TGTGCCAGCAGTTACTCAGTAGCGGGAGCCTACGAGCAGTACTTC. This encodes CASSYSVAGAYEQYF.

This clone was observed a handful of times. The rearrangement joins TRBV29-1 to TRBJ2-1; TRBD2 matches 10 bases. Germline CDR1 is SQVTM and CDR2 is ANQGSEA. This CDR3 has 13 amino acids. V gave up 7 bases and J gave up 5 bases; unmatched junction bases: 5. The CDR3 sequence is CSGGLAGDNEQFF. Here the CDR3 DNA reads TGCAGCGGTGGGCTAGCGGGAGACAATGAGCAGTTCTTC.

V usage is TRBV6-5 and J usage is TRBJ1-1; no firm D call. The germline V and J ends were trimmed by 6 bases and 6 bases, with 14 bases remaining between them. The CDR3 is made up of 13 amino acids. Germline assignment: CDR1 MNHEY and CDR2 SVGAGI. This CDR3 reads CASRRSPPAEAFF. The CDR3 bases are TGTGCCAGCAGGAGGAGCCCTCCCGCTGAAGCTTTCTTT.

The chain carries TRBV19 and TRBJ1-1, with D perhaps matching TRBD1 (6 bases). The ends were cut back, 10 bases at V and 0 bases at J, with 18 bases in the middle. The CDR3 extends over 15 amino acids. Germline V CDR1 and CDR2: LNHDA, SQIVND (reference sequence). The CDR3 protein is CATRRDTSMNTEAFF. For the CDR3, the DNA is TGTGCCACGCGACGGGACACCTCCATGAACACTGAAGCTTTCTTT. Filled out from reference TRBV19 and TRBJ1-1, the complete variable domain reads DGGITQSPKYLFRKEGQNVTLSCEQNLNHDAMYWYRQDPGQGLRLIYYSQIVNDFQKGDIAEGYSVSREKKESFPLTVTSAQKNPTAFYLCATRRDTSMNTEAFFGQGTRLTVV.

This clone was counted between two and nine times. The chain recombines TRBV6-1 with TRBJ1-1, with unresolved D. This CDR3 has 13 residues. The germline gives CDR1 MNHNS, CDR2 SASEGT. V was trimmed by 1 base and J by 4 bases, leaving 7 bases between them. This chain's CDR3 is CASSEGSGTEAFF. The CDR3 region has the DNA TGTGCCAGCAGTGAAGGCTCAGGCACTGAAGCTTTCTTT.

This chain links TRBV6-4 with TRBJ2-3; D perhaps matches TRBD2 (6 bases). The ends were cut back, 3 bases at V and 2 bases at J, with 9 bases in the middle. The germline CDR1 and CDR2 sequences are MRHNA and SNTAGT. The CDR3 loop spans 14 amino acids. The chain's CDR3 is CASSDGDFTDTQYF. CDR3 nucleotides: TGTGCCAGCAGTGATGGGGACTTCACAGATACGCAGTATTTT.

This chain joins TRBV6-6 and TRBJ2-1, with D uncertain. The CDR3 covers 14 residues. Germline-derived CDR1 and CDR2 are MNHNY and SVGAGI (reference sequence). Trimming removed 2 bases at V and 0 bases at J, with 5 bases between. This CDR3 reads CASSYTGSYNEQFF. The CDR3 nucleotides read TGTGCCAGCAGTTACACGGGCTCCTACAATGAGCAGTTCTTC.

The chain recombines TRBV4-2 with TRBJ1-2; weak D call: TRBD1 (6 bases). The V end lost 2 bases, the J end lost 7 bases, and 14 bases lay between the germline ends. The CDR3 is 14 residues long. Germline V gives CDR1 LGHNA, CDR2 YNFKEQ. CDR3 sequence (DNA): TGTGCCAGCAGCCAACGAGAACAGGGAAGTGGCTACACCTTC. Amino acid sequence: CASSQREQGSGYTF.

The CDR3 DNA reads TGTGCCAGCAGCTCGGTAGGGGACAGGGGTGTTGTAGAAAAACTGTTTTTT. It is translated as CASSSVGDRGVVEKLFF. The rearrangement links TRBV7-9 to TRBJ1-4, with 10 bases lining up with TRBD1. CDR1 is SEHNR, CDR2 FQNEAQ, per germline (reference sequence). Germline trimming cut 4 bases from V and 8 bases from J; bases unmatched to any gene: 13. The CDR3 extends over 17 amino acids.

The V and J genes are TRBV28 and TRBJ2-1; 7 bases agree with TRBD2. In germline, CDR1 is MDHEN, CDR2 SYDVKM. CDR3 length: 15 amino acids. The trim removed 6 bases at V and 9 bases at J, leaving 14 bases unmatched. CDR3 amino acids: CASSPSGTFDLEQFF. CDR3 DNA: TGTGCCAGCAGCCCCAGCGGGACGTTCGACCTTGAGCAGTTCTTC.

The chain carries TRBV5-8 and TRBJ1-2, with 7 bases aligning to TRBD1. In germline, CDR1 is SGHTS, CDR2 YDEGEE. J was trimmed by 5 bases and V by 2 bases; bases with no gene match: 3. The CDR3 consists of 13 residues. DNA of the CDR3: TGTGCCAGCAGCTTCCAGGGGGTGTATGGCTACACCTTC. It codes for CASSFQGVYGYTF.

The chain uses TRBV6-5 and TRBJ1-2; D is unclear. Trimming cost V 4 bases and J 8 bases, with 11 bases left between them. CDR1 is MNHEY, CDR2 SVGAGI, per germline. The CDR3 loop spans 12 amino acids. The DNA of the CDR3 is TGTGCCAGCAGTTTGCGGGGAGGAGGCTACACCTTC. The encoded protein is CASSLRGGGYTF.